The 18 T cell receptor beta chains given below trace back to one sample, sequenced in a study of graft-versus-host responses after intestinal transplantation. Assay: immunoSEQ multiplex PCR; the TCRdb copy retains only in-frame clones and omits some. The sample holds over 80,000 clones, about 82% seen once. Sequenced here: PBMCs, sampled 255 days after intestinal transplant. Receptor source: a human patient who received an intestinal transplant, so some T cells may come from the graft donor.

V and J are TRBV6-1 and TRBJ2-3, with D possibly being TRBD2 (5 bases). The V end lost 8 bases, the J end lost 1 base, and 13 bases lay between the germline ends. CDR1 is MNHNS, CDR2 SASEGT, per germline. The CDR3 is 14 residues long. The CDR3 is CASELGGGTDTQYF. The CDR3 nucleotides read TGTGCCAGCGAACTAGGAGGAGGCACAGATACGCAGTATTTT.

The chain carries TRBV7-9 and TRBJ1-1; TRBD1 might be the D (6 bases). Germline CDR1 reads SEHNR; CDR2 reads FQNEAQ (reference sequence). V was shortened by 2 bases and J by 8 bases, with 9 bases between the two germline ends. The CDR3 extends over 12 amino acids. Here the CDR3 reads CASSLQGQEAFF. The CDR3 DNA is TGTGCCAGCAGCTTACAGGGGCAAGAAGCTTTCTTT.

The chain links TRBV5-6 to TRBJ2-5; D possibly corresponds to TRBD1 (5 bases). The CDR3 runs 13 residues. Trimming stripped 5 bases from V and 4 bases from J, with 12 bases between. CDR1 and CDR2 from the germline V gene are SGHDT and YYEEEE. The CDR3 nucleotides are TGTGCCAGCAGTCGACAGAAATTAGAGACCCAGTACTTC. It specifies CASSRQKLETQYF.

This clone has just a few counts. The chain employs TRBV7-9 and TRBJ2-7, with D possibly matching TRBD1 (6 bases). Germline V gene data show CDR1 as SEHNR and CDR2 as FQNEAQ (reference sequence). CDR3 size: 12 residues. V lost 1 base to trimming and J lost 5 bases, with 6 bases between them. The DNA of the CDR3 is TGTGCCAGCAGCTTAGAGGGGGACGAGCAGTACTTC. Encoded protein: CASSLEGDEQYF.

V usage is TRBV15 and J usage is TRBJ2-5; 10 nucleotides match TRBD1. The CDR3 covers 15 residues. CDR1 and CDR2 (germline): LNHNV, YYDKDF (reference sequence). Trimming removed 4 bases from V and 2 bases from J; junction bases left unmatched: 4. CDR3 region: CATSMDRGIQETQYF. The CDR3 DNA follows: TGTGCCACCAGCATGGACAGGGGGATACAAGAGACCCAGTACTTC.

This chain uses TRBV6-1 with TRBJ2-3; 12 bases agree with TRBD2. The CDR3 covers 15 residues. J gave up 5 bases and V 6 bases, and 6 bases lay outside the gene matches. Germline V gene lookup returns CDR1 MNHNS and CDR2 SASEGT. CDR3 DNA: TGTGCCAGCAGCCGACTAGCGGGGGAAGAAGATACGCAGTATTTT. Protein product: CASSRLAGEEDTQYF.

The chain recombines TRBV5-1 with TRBJ2-7, with 8 bases identical to TRBD2. Germline loops: CDR1 SGHRS, CDR2 YFSETQ. The CDR3 consists of 14 residues. V was pared by 2 bases and J by 2 bases, with 3 bases of the junction left unmatched. The CDR3 DNA follows: TGCGCCAGCAGCTTAGCGGGAGTCCCCTACGAGCAGTACTTC. Residues: CASSLAGVPYEQYF.

The chain uses TRBV5-5 and TRBJ2-5, with D uncertain. CDR3 size: 12 residues. Trimming took off 0 bases at V and 7 bases at J, with 7 bases between the two ends. The germline V gene encodes CDR1 SGHKS and CDR2 YYEKEE (reference sequence). CDR3 sequence: CASSLAPRTQYF. CDR3 in DNA: TGTGCCAGCAGCTTGGCTCCCCGGACCCAGTACTTC.

The V gene is TRBV11-3, the J gene TRBJ2-7; D gene unclear. The CDR3 consists of 13 residues. In germline, CDR1 is SGHNT, CDR2 YENEEA. Trimming took 5 bases from V and 0 from J, leaving 8 bases between them. The CDR3 DNA reads as TGTGCCAGCAGCGAGGCCAACTCCTACGAGCAGTACTTC. Protein sequence: CASSEANSYEQYF.

This clone was detected only once. The J gene is TRBJ2-1, the V gene TRBV6-6; D ambiguous. Trimming shortened V by 6 bases and J by 0 bases, and 12 bases separated the two germline ends. The CDR3 covers 15 residues. Germline-derived CDR1 and CDR2 are MNHNY and SVGAGI (reference sequence). The CDR3 sequence: CASSPDDPSYNEQFF. As DNA, the CDR3 is TGTGCCAGCAGCCCAGACGACCCCTCCTACAATGAGCAGTTCTTC.

This sequence joins TRBV10-3 and TRBJ2-7, with D unresolved. Per germline, CDR1 ENHRY and CDR2 SYGVKD. The CDR3 spans 14 residues. CDR3 residues: CVAGPFTAAYEQYF. The DNA for the CDR3 is TGTGTCGCCGGTCCGTTTACGGCGGCCTACGAGCAGTACTTC.

CDR3 loop: CAISTSGGWNEQFF. The CDR3, as DNA: TGTGCCATCAGCACTAGCGGGGGGTGGAATGAGCAGTTCTTC. This rearrangement joins TRBV10-3 to TRBJ2-1; 12 bases agree with TRBD2. J was trimmed by 7 bases and V by 6 bases; bases with no gene match: 4. This CDR3 region has 14 residues. Germline V gene sequence: CDR1 ENHRY, CDR2 SYGVKD.

Here the CDR3 DNA reads TGTGCCAGCGGGGATACTGAAGCTTTCTTT. This sequence encodes CASGDTEAFF. V is TRBV6-5 and J is TRBJ1-1; D is uncertain. Per germline, CDR1 MNHEY and CDR2 SVGAGI. V dropped 8 bases and J dropped 5 bases, with 6 bases sitting between them. The CDR3 consists of 10 residues.

The sample holds a few counts of this clone. V usage is TRBV6-1 and J usage is TRBJ2-3; D possibly corresponds to TRBD2 (6 bases). CDR1 and CDR2 from the germline V gene are MNHNS and SASEGT. Trimming shortened V by 1 base and J by 2 bases, and 13 bases separated the two germline ends. The CDR3 consists of 16 residues. CDR3 residues: CASSEGSGGSTDTQYF. The CDR3 nucleotides are TGTGCCAGCAGTGAAGGTAGCGGTGGATCCACAGATACGCAGTATTTT.

This clone appeared a few times. The chain uses TRBV13 and TRBJ2-7; D is ambiguous. Germline CDR1 is PRHDT and CDR2 is FYEKMQ (reference sequence). The CDR3 is made up of 12 amino acids. Deletions cut 3 bases from V and 7 bases from J, with 10 bases between. CDR3 residues: CASSFPQQEQYF. The CDR3 DNA follows: TGTGCCAGCAGCTTTCCCCAGCAAGAGCAGTACTTC.

CDR3 sequence: CASSLDRGYSYEQYF. CDR3 DNA sequence: TGCGCCAGCAGCTTGGACAGGGGGTACTCCTACGAGCAGTACTTC. V gene TRBV5-1 combines with J gene TRBJ2-7; TRBD1 agrees at 8 bases. V shed 0 bases, J shed 0 bases, and the junction held 2 bases outside the gene matches. The CDR3 contains 15 residues. CDR1 is SGHRS, CDR2 YFSETQ, per germline.

This chain links TRBV25-1 with TRBJ1-6; unclear D gene. The CDR3 is made up of 13 amino acids. Trimming shortened V by 5 bases and J by 5 bases, and 7 bases separated the two germline ends. Germline V gives CDR1 MGHDK, CDR2 SYGVNS. The CDR3 spells CASSLQDNSPLHF. DNA for the CDR3: TGTGCCAGCAGTTTGCAAGATAATTCACCCCTCCACTTT.

This sequence joins TRBV14 and TRBJ2-3, with 10 positions matching TRBD2. The germline gives CDR1 SGHDN, CDR2 FVKESK. CDR3 length: 18 residues. Trimming removed 3 bases from V and 4 bases from J; junction bases left unmatched: 13. DNA of the CDR3: TGTGCCAGCAGCCACTTAAGCGGGGGGGCCGCTATTGCAGATACGCAGTATTTT. Its translation is CASSHLSGGAAIADTQYF.